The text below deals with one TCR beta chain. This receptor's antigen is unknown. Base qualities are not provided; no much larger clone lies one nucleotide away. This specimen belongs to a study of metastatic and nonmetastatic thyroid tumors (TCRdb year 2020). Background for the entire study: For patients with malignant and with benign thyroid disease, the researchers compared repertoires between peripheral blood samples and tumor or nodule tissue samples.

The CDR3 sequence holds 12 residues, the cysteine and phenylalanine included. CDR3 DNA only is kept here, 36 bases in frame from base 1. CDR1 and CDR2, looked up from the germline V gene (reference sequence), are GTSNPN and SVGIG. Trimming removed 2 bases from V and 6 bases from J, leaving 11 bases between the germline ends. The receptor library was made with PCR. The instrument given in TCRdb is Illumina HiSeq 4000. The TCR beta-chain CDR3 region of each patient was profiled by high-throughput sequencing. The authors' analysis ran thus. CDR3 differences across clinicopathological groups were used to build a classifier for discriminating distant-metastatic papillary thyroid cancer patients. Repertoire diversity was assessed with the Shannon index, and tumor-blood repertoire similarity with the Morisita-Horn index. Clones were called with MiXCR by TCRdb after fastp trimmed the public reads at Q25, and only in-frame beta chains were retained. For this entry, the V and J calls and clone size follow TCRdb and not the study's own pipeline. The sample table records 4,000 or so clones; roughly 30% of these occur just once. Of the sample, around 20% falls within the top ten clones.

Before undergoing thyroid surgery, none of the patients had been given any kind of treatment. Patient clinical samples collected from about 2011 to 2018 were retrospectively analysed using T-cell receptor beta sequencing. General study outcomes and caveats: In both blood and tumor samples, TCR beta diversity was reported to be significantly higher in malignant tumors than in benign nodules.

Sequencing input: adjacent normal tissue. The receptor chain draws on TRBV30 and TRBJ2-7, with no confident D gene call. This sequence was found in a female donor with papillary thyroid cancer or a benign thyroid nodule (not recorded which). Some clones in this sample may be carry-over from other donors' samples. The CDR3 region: CAWSLTGGEQYF. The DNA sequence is TGTGCCTGGAGTTTAACGGGTGGCGAGCAGTACTTC.